This is a list of T cell receptor beta chains from one sample in a study of memory B cells and T cells in multiple sclerosis. Using immunoSEQ multiplex PCR, the repertoire was profiled, and TCRdb retains in-frame clones only, with some absent. The table records around 30,000 clones, roughly 88% of them present only once. These receptors are not linked to any known antigen. Source material: PBMCs from blood kept in culture. All receptors derive from a human donor with multiple sclerosis. CDR3s include the opening cysteine and the closing phenylalanine or tryptophan. D genes are given only for firm matches. Rows give clone size only sometimes, using once, few, many, or a class for an expanded clone.

abundance: NA; j_gene: TRBJ1-6; d_gene: NA; v_gene: TRBV9; CDR3aa: CASSVGPGSSYNSPLHF; CDR3nt: TGTGCCAGCAGCGTAGGTCCGGGGAGCTCCTATAATTCACCCCTCCACTTT
abundance: NA; j_gene: TRBJ2-7; d_gene: TRBD2; v_gene: TRBV23-1; CDR3aa: CASIPARGRICEQYF; CDR3nt: TGCGCCAGCATCCCAGCGCGCGGGAGAATCTGCGAGCAGTACTTC
abundance: NA; j_gene: TRBJ1-1; d_gene: NA; v_gene: TRBV15; CDR3aa: CATSRAFVNTEAFF; CDR3nt: TGTGCCACCAGCAGAGCGTTCGTTAACACTGAAGCTTTCTTT
abundance: once; j_gene: TRBJ2-3; d_gene: TRBD2; v_gene: TRBV5-1; CDR3aa: CASSVVGGYTDTQYF; CDR3nt: TGCGCCAGCAGCGTGGTGGGAGGGTACACAGATACGCAGTATTTT
abundance: NA; j_gene: TRBJ2-2; d_gene: TRBD1; v_gene: TRBV11-2; CDR3aa: CASSFGTVGTGELFF; CDR3nt: TGTGCCAGCAGCTTTGGGACAGTCGGAACCGGGGAGCTGTTTTTT
abundance: NA; j_gene: TRBJ2-2; d_gene: NA; v_gene: TRBV19; CDR3aa: CASGRAGELFF; CDR3nt: TGTGCAAGTGGAAGGGCCGGGGAGCTGTTTTTT
abundance: NA; j_gene: TRBJ1-2; d_gene: NA; v_gene: TRBV4-1; CDR3aa: CASSQEPSSAGYTF; CDR3nt: TGCGCCAGCAGCCAAGAACCCAGCTCCGCGGGCTACACCTTC
abundance: few; j_gene: TRBJ1-2; d_gene: NA; v_gene: TRBV27; CDR3aa: CASSPGGGALGYTF; CDR3nt: TGTGCCAGCAGTCCGGGGGGGGGCGCTTTGGGCTACACCTTC
abundance: NA; j_gene: TRBJ1-1; d_gene: TRBD1; v_gene: TRBV5-6; CDR3aa: CASSPTGYGTEAFF; CDR3nt: TGTGCCAGCAGCCCGACAGGGTACGGCACTGAAGCTTTCTTT
abundance: NA; j_gene: TRBJ1-4; d_gene: NA; v_gene: TRBV6-1; CDR3aa: CASSKQAEGEKLFF; CDR3nt: TGTGCCAGCAGCAAACAGGCCGAGGGTGAAAAACTGTTTTTT
abundance: NA; j_gene: TRBJ2-5; d_gene: TRBD2; v_gene: TRBV30; CDR3aa: CAWSVSLSSGTRRETQYF; CDR3nt: TGTGCCTGGAGTGTCAGTCTCTCTAGCGGGACACGCCGGGAGACCCAGTACTTC
abundance: NA; j_gene: TRBJ2-7; d_gene: NA; v_gene: TRBV27; CDR3aa: CASSQQGSYEQYF; CDR3nt: TGTGCCAGCAGCCAACAGGGATCCTACGAGCAGTACTTC
abundance: few; j_gene: TRBJ2-3; d_gene: NA; v_gene: TRBV2; CDR3aa: CASRSTDTQYF; CDR3nt: TGTGCCAGCAGGAGCACAGATACGCAGTATTTT
abundance: NA; j_gene: TRBJ2-7; d_gene: TRBD2; v_gene: TRBV6-1; CDR3aa: CASSYWEGLGEQYF; CDR3nt: TGTGCCAGCAGTTATTGGGAGGGTCTGGGGGAGCAGTACTTC
abundance: once; j_gene: TRBJ1-6; d_gene: NA; v_gene: TRBV6-5; CDR3aa: CASRFDTRSSPLHF; CDR3nt: TGTGCCAGCAGATTCGACACTAGGAGTTCACCCCTCCACTTT
abundance: NA; j_gene: TRBJ2-1; d_gene: TRBD2; v_gene: TRBV9; CDR3aa: CASSPGLAGDEQFF; CDR3nt: TGTGCCAGCAGCCCAGGACTAGCGGGGGATGAGCAGTTCTTC
abundance: few; j_gene: TRBJ1-4; d_gene: NA; v_gene: TRBV5-4; CDR3aa: CASSTGGVNEKLFF; CDR3nt: TGTGCCAGCAGCACCGGAGGGGTTAATGAAAAACTGTTTTTT
abundance: NA; j_gene: TRBJ2-7; d_gene: TRBD1; v_gene: TRBV28; CDR3aa: CASSLTGTGDYEQYF; CDR3nt: TGTGCCAGCAGTTTAACCGGGACAGGGGACTACGAGCAGTACTTC
abundance: NA; j_gene: TRBJ1-4; d_gene: NA; v_gene: TRBV29-1; CDR3aa: CSVQTTNEKLFF; CDR3nt: TGCAGCGTTCAAACAACTAATGAAAAACTGTTTTTT
abundance: NA; j_gene: TRBJ2-1; d_gene: TRBD2; v_gene: TRBV10-3; CDR3aa: CAISETSGRASEQFF; CDR3nt: TGTGCCATCAGTGAGACTAGCGGGAGGGCCAGTGAGCAGTTCTTC
abundance: once; j_gene: TRBJ1-2; d_gene: NA; v_gene: TRBV9; CDR3aa: CASSVADGPYGYTF; CDR3nt: TGTGCCAGCAGCGTAGCAGACGGACCTTATGGCTACACCTTC
abundance: NA; j_gene: TRBJ2-3; d_gene: NA; v_gene: TRBV9; CDR3aa: CASSVNVREEADTQYF; CDR3nt: TGTGCCAGCAGCGTAAATGTCAGGGAGGAAGCAGATACGCAGTATTTT
abundance: few; j_gene: TRBJ2-7; d_gene: NA; v_gene: TRBV5-4; CDR3aa: CASSPGDVYEQYF; CDR3nt: TGTGCCAGCAGCCCCGGTGACGTCTACGAGCAGTACTTC
abundance: once; j_gene: TRBJ1-2; d_gene: TRBD1; v_gene: TRBV28; CDR3aa: CASSESGQGAQGYGYTF; CDR3nt: TGTGCCAGCAGCGAATCGGGACAGGGGGCGCAGGGCTATGGCTACACCTTC
abundance: NA; j_gene: TRBJ1-5; d_gene: NA; v_gene: TRBV19; CDR3aa: CASSIGQTNQPQHF; CDR3nt: TGTGCCAGTAGTATTGGGCAGACCAATCAGCCCCAGCATTTT
abundance: NA; j_gene: TRBJ1-2; d_gene: TRBD1; v_gene: TRBV7-9; CDR3aa: CASSWGSGQGVWGYTF; CDR3nt: TGTGCCAGCAGCTGGGGTTCGGGACAGGGCGTTTGGGGCTACACCTTC
abundance: NA; j_gene: TRBJ2-3; d_gene: NA; v_gene: TRBV6-1; CDR3aa: CASSGRDFFTDTQYF; CDR3nt: TGTGCCAGCAGTGGCCGGGACTTCTTCACAGATACGCAGTATTTT
abundance: few; j_gene: TRBJ1-1; d_gene: NA; v_gene: TRBV20-1; CDR3aa: CSAGITEAFF; CDR3nt: TGCAGTGCTGGGATCACTGAAGCTTTCTTT
abundance: NA; j_gene: TRBJ2-7; d_gene: TRBD2; v_gene: TRBV19; CDR3aa: CASSTLPSGGTNYEQYF; CDR3nt: TGTGCCAGTAGTACATTACCTAGCGGGGGCACCAACTACGAGCAGTACTTC
abundance: NA; j_gene: TRBJ1-1; d_gene: NA; v_gene: TRBV4-1; CDR3aa: CASSRLGSHTEAFF; CDR3nt: TGCGCCAGCAGCCGATTGGGGAGTCATACTGAAGCTTTCTTT
abundance: NA; j_gene: TRBJ1-5; d_gene: NA; v_gene: TRBV6-1; CDR3aa: CASSEARNRGKHF; CDR3nt: TGTGCCAGCAGTGAAGCGCGGAACAGAGGAAAGCATTTT
abundance: NA; j_gene: TRBJ1-5; d_gene: NA; v_gene: TRBV28; CDR3aa: CASRGQNSNQPQHF; CDR3nt: TGTGCCAGTCGGGGACAAAATAGCAATCAGCCCCAGCATTTT
abundance: NA; j_gene: TRBJ2-3; d_gene: NA; v_gene: TRBV6-4; CDR3aa: CASSHRLGTDTQYF; CDR3nt: TGTGCCAGCAGCCATCGTTTGGGCACAGATACGCAGTATTTT
abundance: few; j_gene: TRBJ2-2; d_gene: NA; v_gene: TRBV19; CDR3aa: CASTKEGGGHTGELFF; CDR3nt: TGTGCCAGCACAAAGGAGGGAGGAGGTCACACCGGGGAGCTGTTTTTT
abundance: NA; j_gene: TRBJ2-7; d_gene: NA; v_gene: TRBV6-5; CDR3aa: CASSYPGLEQYF; CDR3nt: TGTGCCAGCAGTTACCCCGGATTGGAGCAGTACTTC
abundance: NA; j_gene: TRBJ1-1; d_gene: NA; v_gene: TRBV19; CDR3aa: CATRGGFTNTEAFF; CDR3nt: TGTGCCACTCGGGGGGGGTTCACGAACACTGAAGCTTTCTTT
abundance: NA; j_gene: TRBJ1-2; d_gene: NA; v_gene: TRBV29-1; CDR3aa: CSVERGGGYTF; CDR3nt: TGCAGCGTTGAACGGGGGGGAGGCTACACCTTC
abundance: NA; j_gene: TRBJ1-2; d_gene: TRBD1; v_gene: TRBV7-9; CDR3aa: CASSPGQGALGGYTF; CDR3nt: TGTGCCAGCAGCCCGGGACAGGGGGCACTAGGTGGCTACACCTTC
abundance: NA; j_gene: TRBJ2-1; d_gene: TRBD1; v_gene: TRBV7-2; CDR3aa: CASSPGQGAQNEQFF; CDR3nt: TGTGCCAGCAGCCCGGGACAGGGGGCTCAGAATGAGCAGTTCTTC
abundance: NA; j_gene: TRBJ2-3; d_gene: TRBD2; v_gene: TRBV6-6; CDR3aa: CASTSGGEDGTDTQYF; CDR3nt: TGTGCCAGCACTAGTGGGGGGGAGGATGGCACAGATACGCAGTATTTT
abundance: few; j_gene: TRBJ1-2; d_gene: NA; v_gene: TRBV19; CDR3aa: CASSIVGRAAGYTF; CDR3nt: TGTGCCAGTAGTATAGTGGGCAGGGCGGCTGGCTACACCTTC
abundance: once; j_gene: TRBJ1-2; d_gene: NA; v_gene: TRBV9; CDR3aa: CASSVETGGGYTF; CDR3nt: TGTGCCAGCAGCGTAGAGACGGGGGGAGGCTACACCTTC
abundance: once; j_gene: TRBJ2-6; d_gene: TRBD1; v_gene: TRBV2; CDR3aa: CASSPTGVGANVLTF; CDR3nt: TGTGCCAGCAGCCCCACAGGGGTGGGGGCCAACGTCCTGACTTTC
abundance: NA; j_gene: TRBJ2-3; d_gene: NA; v_gene: TRBV5-1; CDR3aa: CAGSYFTDTQYF; CDR3nt: TGCGCCGGCAGCTACTTCACAGATACGCAGTATTTT
abundance: NA; j_gene: TRBJ1-1; d_gene: NA; v_gene: TRBV7-2; CDR3aa: CASSLNGVGTEAFF; CDR3nt: TGTGCCAGCAGCTTAAACGGGGTGGGCACTGAAGCTTTCTTT
abundance: once; j_gene: TRBJ2-7; d_gene: NA; v_gene: TRBV5-1; CDR3aa: CASSLARNEQYF; CDR3nt: TGCGCCAGCAGCTTGGCCAGAAACGAGCAGTACTTC
abundance: NA; j_gene: TRBJ2-1; d_gene: NA; v_gene: TRBV9; CDR3aa: CASSPWDLPSGEQFF; CDR3nt: TGTGCCAGCAGCCCTTGGGACCTCCCCTCCGGTGAGCAGTTCTTC
abundance: NA; j_gene: TRBJ1-5; d_gene: TRBD1; v_gene: TRBV10-2; CDR3aa: CASSESDRVNQPQHF; CDR3nt: TGCGCCAGCAGTGAGTCGGACAGGGTCAATCAGCCCCAGCATTTT
abundance: NA; j_gene: TRBJ2-5; d_gene: TRBD2; v_gene: TRBV6-6; CDR3aa: CAREESSGNQETQYF; CDR3nt: TGTGCCAGAGAGGAGTCTAGCGGAAACCAAGAGACCCAGTACTTC
abundance: NA; j_gene: TRBJ2-7; d_gene: NA; v_gene: TRBV7-8; CDR3aa: CASSSPPTYEQYF; CDR3nt: TGTGCCAGCAGCTCCCCCCCGACCTACGAGCAGTACTTC
abundance: NA; j_gene: TRBJ1-2; d_gene: NA; v_gene: TRBV20-1; CDR3aa: CSASAGNGYTF; CDR3nt: TGCAGTGCTAGTGCGGGTAATGGCTACACCTTC
abundance: NA; j_gene: TRBJ2-7; d_gene: NA; v_gene: TRBV7-9; CDR3aa: CASTTFGTSHQNSYEQYF; CDR3nt: TGTGCCAGCACAACGTTTGGGACATCCCACCAAAACTCCTACGAGCAGTACTTC
abundance: NA; j_gene: TRBJ2-7; d_gene: TRBD1; v_gene: TRBV19; CDR3aa: CASSDRDRGLAEQYF; CDR3nt: TGTGCCAGTAGTGACCGGGACAGGGGGCTGGCCGAGCAGTACTTC
abundance: NA; j_gene: TRBJ1-1; d_gene: NA; v_gene: TRBV30; CDR3aa: CACLRVNTEAFF; CDR3nt: TGTGCCTGCCTCAGGGTGAACACTGAAGCTTTCTTT